This T cell receptor beta chain was recorded in a study of identifying expanded T cells in peripheral blood. Findings and limits, study-wide: Technical replicates showed around 1.2 changed clones; two weeks around 15; four weeks 19. Clone count variance between roughly two-week samples rose with total template count.

TCRdb's copy holds only in-frame clones and misses some; the assay was immunoSEQ multiplex PCR. The sample records approximately 120,000 clones, about 87% being singletons. Healthy donors had no documented immune events, such as infections, while sampled. Regarding this clone: The antigen remains unidentified.

Germline lookup yields CDR1 SNHLY and CDR2 FYNNEI. The V gene end was trimmed by 4 bases and the J gene end by 2 bases; junction bases not matched to a gene: 1. The CDR3 has 14 amino acids. The source material was blood. The receptor comes from a person aged 18 to 75 in good health. This chain uses TRBV2 with TRBJ2-5, with TRBD1 matching 10 bases. As DNA, the CDR3 is TGTGCCAGCAGTGCGGACAGGGGGCAAGAGACCCAGTACTTC. It is translated as CASSADRGQETQYF.